The clone carrying this T cell receptor beta chain was detected once. CDR3 length equals 13 residues. V lost 7 bases and J 2 bases, leaving 11 bases between the germline ends. The assay was immunoSEQ multiplex PCR, and TCRdb's table has in-frame clones only and misses some. The table has some 160,000 clones, under 90% seen once. This sample stems from a study of blood T cell repertoires in COVID-19. Study in general: T cells, B-cell-depleted T cells, or PBMCs supplied cDNA or gDNA.

This sequence originates from an elderly woman with acute or convalescent COVID-19. Sequenced: peripheral blood. The chain uses TRBV12-3 or TRBV12-4 and TRBJ1-1; D perhaps matches TRBD1 (5 bases). The CDR3 region is CASILTGNTEAFF. As DNA, the CDR3 is TGTGCCAGCATACTCACAGGAAACACTGAAGCTTTCTTT.